A single sample gave rise to the 5 T cell receptor beta chains below, sequenced in a study of blood T cell repertoires in COVID-19. Assay used: immunoSEQ multiplex PCR; TCRdb lists only in-frame clones, some missing. The sample shows approximately 220,000 clones, about 84% of them seen only once. What was sequenced was PBMCs or T cells enriched from blood (not recorded which). These receptors were taken from a woman in her thirties or forties with acute COVID-19.

This chain joins TRBV7-2 and TRBJ2-7, with a weak D call TRBD1 (6 bases). CDR1 SGHTA and CDR2 FQGNSA come from the germline V gene. V was shortened by 1 base and J by 11 bases, with 21 bases between the two germline ends. CDR3 length: 15 amino acids. The CDR3 sequence: CASSLEGQAFLVKYF. The CDR3, as DNA: TGTGCCAGCAGCTTAGAGGGACAAGCCTTTTTGGTGAAGTACTTC.

The chain carries TRBV7-6 and TRBJ1-1; perhaps TRBD1 as D (6 bases). Trimming pared 4 bases from V and 5 bases from J, leaving 17 bases between. This CDR3 spans 15 amino acids. Germline CDR1 is SGHVS and CDR2 is FNYEAQ. This CDR3 reads CASSSIQGVKTEAFF. Here the CDR3 DNA reads TGTGCCAGCAGCTCGATACAGGGTGTAAAAACTGAAGCTTTCTTT.

The chain combines TRBV19 with TRBJ2-6; D ambiguous. The CDR3 has 15 amino acids. Germline CDR1 and CDR2: LNHDA and SQIVND (reference sequence). Trimming took off 5 bases at V and 0 bases at J, with 8 bases between the two ends. CDR3 nucleotide sequence: TGTGCCAGTAGTTCGTTTTCCTCTGGGGCCAACGTCCTGACTTTC. Translating gives CASSSFSSGANVLTF.

This clone has a handful of counts. The chain combines TRBV5-1 with TRBJ2-7, with 14 nucleotides matching TRBD2. Germline CDR1 and CDR2: SGHRS and YFSETQ. This CDR3 is 16 amino acids long. V dropped 5 bases and J dropped 5; count of bases not matched to a gene: 9. CDR3 bases: TGCGCCAGCAGTTCGGGGACTAGCGGGAGCGGCAACGAGCAGTACTTC. Its translation: CASSSGTSGSGNEQYF.

This clone was picked up a small number of times. V gene TRBV7-9 combines with J gene TRBJ1-2; tentative D call: TRBD1 (6 bases). CDR1 is SEHNR and CDR2 is FQNEAQ in the germline V gene (reference sequence). This CDR3 is 14 amino acids long. Trimming cost V 1 base and J 4 bases, with 10 bases left between them. The CDR3 loop reads CASSLGDRSYGYTF. CDR3 coding DNA: TGTGCCAGCAGCTTAGGTGACAGGAGCTATGGCTACACCTTC.